One and the same sample provided the 9 T cell receptor beta chains below, sequenced in a study of HIV-infected patients and healthy controls. Alpha and beta constant-region primers primed reverse transcription of around 500 ng RNA. Alpha and beta chain libraries were made separately by chain-specific third strand synthesis with multiplexing indices. One entry per CDR3 protein, called by TCRdb with MiXCR from the 5' RACE reads. The sample yields about 5,500 distinct CDR3 sequences, around 8.6% seen once. The repertoire came from unfractionated whole blood and reflected all unsorted peripheral T cells. Material: blood, obtained before antiretroviral therapy. Receptors were obtained from an adult with HIV infection.

This clonotype was seen at least ten times. J is TRBJ1-2 and V is TRBV11-2; D is ambiguous. Germline CDR1 reads SGHAT; CDR2 reads FQNNGV. Trimming removed 5 bases at V and 4 bases at J, with 20 bases between. This CDR3 comprises 16 residues. CDR3 amino acids: CASSDEVQITLYGYTF. CDR3 DNA: TGTGCCAGCAGCGACGAGGTACAAATCACCCTCTATGGCTACACCTTC.

This clonotype showed up many times. The V gene is TRBV9, the J gene TRBJ1-3; TRBD1 matches 7 bases. The CDR3 is 16 residues long. CDR1 and CDR2 from the germline V gene are SGDLS and YYNGEE. Trimming removed 0 bases from V and 0 bases from J; junction bases left unmatched: 3. The chain's CDR3 is CASSVGTGLSGNTIYF. DNA of the CDR3: TGTGCCAGCAGCGTAGGGACAGGTCTCTCTGGAAACACCATATATTTT.

This clonotype was observed at least ten times. V and J are TRBV6-2 or TRBV6-3 and TRBJ2-4; 9 nucleotides line up with TRBD1. This CDR3 is 18 amino acids long. The germline V gene has CDR1 MNHEY and CDR2 SVGEGT. After removal of 2 bases from V and 6 bases from J, the junction contained 14 bases not matched to a gene. As DNA, the CDR3 is TGTGCCAGCAGTTACCCGCGGGGACAGGGAACAAAAGGAAACATTCAGTACTTC. It specifies CASSYPRGQGTKGNIQYF.

This clonotype was seen a handful of times. The genes are TRBV5-1 and TRBJ1-2; D is unclear. Germline V gene sequence: CDR1 SGHRS, CDR2 YFSETQ. There are 14 residues in the CDR3. With 3 bases removed from V and 6 bases from J, the gap between germline ends came to 15 bases. The CDR3 reads CASSSRTQVDGYTF. In DNA form, the CDR3 reads TGCGCCAGCAGCTCCCGTACCCAGGTGGATGGCTACACCTTC.

This clonotype was counted ten times or more. The chain carries TRBV7-7 and TRBJ2-5; 8 nucleotides match TRBD2. Germline CDR1 reads SSHAT; CDR2 reads FNYEAQ (reference sequence). This CDR3 comprises 16 residues. Losses at the gene ends were 5 bases for V and 5 bases for J; bases not matched to a gene: 13. The CDR3, as DNA: TGTGCCAGCAGCCCAGTATTTGCGGGGGGTCCGGAGACCCAGTACTTC. As protein: CASSPVFAGGPETQYF. The complete variable domain, with remaining parts taken from reference TRBV7-7 and TRBJ2-5, reads GAGVSQSPRYKVTKRGQDVTLRCDPISSHATLYWYQQALGQGPEFLTYFNYEAQPDKSGLPSDRFSAERPEGSISTLTIQRTEQRDSAMYRCASSPVFAGGPETQYFGPGTRLLVL.

This clonotype was recorded at least ten times. This sequence joins TRBV4-1 and TRBJ1-6; TRBD1 agrees at 8 bases. CDR3 length: 16 amino acids. From germline, CDR1 is MGHRA and CDR2 YSYEKL. V was clipped by 0 bases and J by 8 bases; unmatched bases: 6. As DNA, the CDR3 is TGCGCCAGCAGCCAAGAAGCTGACAGGGGATATTCACCCCTCCACTTT. Its protein product is CASSQEADRGYSPLHF.

The CDR3 nucleotides are TGTGCCAGCAGTGAGGGACTTCCGTACCAAGAGACCCAGTACTTC. Translating gives CASSEGLPYQETQYF. This chain links TRBV6-5 with TRBJ2-5, with D possibly TRBD2 on 6 matching bases. V gave up 5 bases and J gave up 0 bases, with 13 bases separating them. The V gene's germline CDR1 is MNHEY and CDR2 SVGAGI. CDR3 size: 15 residues.

The chain uses TRBV27 and TRBJ1-1; 7 bases are shared with TRBD1. With 5 bases clipped from V and 1 base from J, the junction kept 7 bases outside the gene matches. The CDR3 extends over 15 amino acids. CDR1 MNHEY and CDR2 SMNVEV come from the germline V gene (reference sequence). The CDR3 reads CASSLNRQGNTEAFF. The CDR3 nucleotides are TGTGCCAGCAGTCTGAACCGACAGGGGAACACTGAAGCTTTCTTT.

This clonotype appeared many times. The rearrangement joins TRBV2 to TRBJ2-1; D not resolved. The V gene lost 7 bases and the J gene lost 3 bases, with 13 bases spanning the gap. The CDR3 length is 14 residues. CDR1 is SNHLY, CDR2 FYNNEI, per germline. The CDR3 loop reads CASTSGRNYNEQFF. The CDR3 bases are TGTGCCAGCACCAGTGGACGGAACTACAATGAGCAGTTCTTC.